The 11 T cell receptor beta chains below were found in one sample sequenced in a study of cytomegalovirus exposure and HLA in healthy donors. The table came from immunoSEQ multiplex PCR; TCRdb's copy has only in-frame clones and leaves some out. The table has about 200,000 clones, 80% to 85% seen once. Material: PBMCs. The receptors here all came from a woman younger than 45 in good health and CMV-seronegative.

The rearrangement links TRBV29-1 to TRBJ1-3; D gene ambiguous. V was shortened by 0 bases and J by 0 bases, with 12 bases between the two germline ends. Germline loops: CDR1 SQVTM, CDR2 ANQGSEA. This CDR3 spans 16 amino acids. The CDR3 protein is CSVEDRRGSSGNTIYF. The CDR3 region has the DNA TGCAGCGTTGAAGATAGGCGGGGTAGCTCTGGAAACACCATATATTTT.

V usage is TRBV10-1 and J usage is TRBJ1-2; maybe TRBD1 (5 bases). The germline CDR1 and CDR2 sequences are WNHNN and SYGVQD (reference sequence). CDR3 size: 12 residues. V lost 9 bases, J lost 8 bases, and 16 bases lay in between. CDR3 sequence (DNA): TGCGCCAGAATAGACAGAGAGTCGGGCTACACCTTC. It specifies CARIDRESGYTF.

This chain joins TRBV2 and TRBJ2-3; 9 bases match TRBD2. Trimming cost V 2 bases and J 2 bases; bases outside gene matches: 2. The CDR3 is 15 amino acids. Germline values: CDR1 SNHLY, CDR2 FYNNEI. The CDR3 protein is CASSELAGPTDTQYF. The CDR3 coding sequence is TGTGCCAGCAGTGAACTAGCGGGGCCCACAGATACGCAGTATTTT.

This clone was seen more than once but under ten times. The V call is TRBV6-1, the J call TRBJ1-6, with a possible D match to TRBD1 (5 bases). V lost 4 bases and J lost 8, with 15 bases in between. CDR3 length: 15 amino acids. Germline V gene lookup returns CDR1 MNHNS and CDR2 SASEGT. CDR3 amino acids: CASSGGLILDSPLHF. Written as DNA, the CDR3 is TGTGCCAGCAGTGGGGGACTCATACTGGATTCACCCCTCCACTTT.

The CDR3 reads CASSSGLVVRNEQFF. DNA for the CDR3: TGTGCCAGCAGCTCGGGACTAGTGGTTCGAAATGAGCAGTTCTTC. The chain has TRBV13 and TRBJ2-1; 8 bases are shared with TRBD2. The CDR3 is 15 amino acids. The V gene's germline CDR1 is PRHDT and CDR2 FYEKMQ (reference sequence). Trimming at V came to 4 bases and at J to 7 bases, leaving 9 bases not matched to a gene. Drawing the rest from reference TRBV13 and TRBJ2-1, the complete variable domain is AAGVIQSPRHLIKEKRETATLKCYPIPRHDTVYWYQQGPGQDPQFLISFYEKMQSDKGSIPDRFSAQQFSDYHSELNMSSLELGDSALYFCASSSGLVVRNEQFFGPGTRLTVL.

The chain recombines TRBV11-2 with TRBJ2-5, with D possibly matching TRBD2 (5 bases). V lost 1 base, J lost 5 bases, and 11 bases lay in between. Germline V CDR1 and CDR2: SGHAT, FQNNGV. This CDR3 is 14 amino acids long. CDR3 DNA sequence: TGTGCCAGCAGCTTAGGTCCGGGGTCGGAGACCCAGTACTTC. It translates to CASSLGPGSETQYF. The full variable domain, with the rest looked up from reference TRBV11-2 and TRBJ2-5, is EAGVAQSPRYKIIEKRQSVAFWCNPISGHATLYWYQQILGQGPKLLIQFQNNGVVDDSQLPKDRFSAERLKGVDSTLKIQPAKLEDSAVYLCASSLGPGSETQYFGPGTRLLVL.

This chain uses TRBV5-6 with TRBJ1-5; no firm D call. Trimming removed 0 bases at V and 2 bases at J, with 12 bases between. CDR1 and CDR2 from the germline V gene are SGHDT and YYEEEE. The CDR3 contains 16 residues. This CDR3 reads CASSLGEARGNQPQHF. CDR3 nucleotides: TGTGCCAGCAGCTTGGGGGAGGCCCGGGGCAATCAGCCCCAGCATTTT.

Concerning this clone itself: This sample also contains other DNA sequences that code for the same CDR3. The chain is built from TRBV5-4 and TRBJ1-6; D is undetermined. The ends were cut back, 0 bases at V and 0 bases at J, with 7 bases in the middle. This CDR3 is built from 16 residues. Germline loops: CDR1 SGHNT, CDR2 YYREEE (reference sequence). The DNA of the CDR3 is TGTGCCAGCAGCTTGGGCCGGAGCTCCTATAATTCACCCCTCCACTTT. Protein sequence: CASSLGRSSYNSPLHF.

V is TRBV6-5 and J is TRBJ1-2; the match to TRBD1 covers 8 bases. V gave up 4 bases and J gave up 10 bases; unmatched junction bases: 14. CDR1 is MNHEY, CDR2 SVGAGI, per germline. The CDR3 spans 15 residues. The CDR3 coding sequence is TGTGCCAGCAGTTCCCCCCGGACAGGGAAATTGGACTACACCTTC. It is translated as CASSSPRTGKLDYTF.

This chain joins TRBV30 and TRBJ2-7; 11 bases agree with TRBD1. Trimming cost V 4 bases and J 4 bases; bases outside gene matches: 6. Germline-derived CDR1 and CDR2 are GTSNPN and SVGIG (reference sequence). The CDR3 totals 14 residues. Written as DNA, the CDR3 is TGTGCCTGGAAACGGACAGGGGGCGCGTACGAGCAGTACTTC. It specifies CAWKRTGGAYEQYF.

V is TRBV7-3 and J is TRBJ1-1; D might be TRBD1 (5 bases). Trimming pared 5 bases from V and 1 base from J, leaving 14 bases between. The CDR3 totals 15 residues. From germline, CDR1 is SGHTA and CDR2 FQGTGA. The CDR3, as DNA: TGTGCCAGCAGCATACAGGTTTTGGCGAACACTGAAGCTTTCTTT. Translation gives CASSIQVLANTEAFF.